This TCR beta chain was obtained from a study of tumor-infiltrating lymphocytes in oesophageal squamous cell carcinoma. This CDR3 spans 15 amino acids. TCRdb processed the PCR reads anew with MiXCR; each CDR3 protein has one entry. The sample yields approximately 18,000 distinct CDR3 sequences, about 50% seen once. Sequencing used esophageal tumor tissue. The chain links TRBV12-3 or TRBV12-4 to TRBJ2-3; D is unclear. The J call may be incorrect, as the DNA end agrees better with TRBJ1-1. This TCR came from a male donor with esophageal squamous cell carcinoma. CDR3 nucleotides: TGTGCCAGCAGCCACAGATATCAGAAGAACACTGAAGCTTTCTTT. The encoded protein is CASSHRYQKNTEAFF.